This T cell receptor beta chain was documented in a study of graft-versus-host responses after intestinal transplantation. Study overall: In this cohort, recipients had multivisceral, liver-intestinal, or isolated intestinal transplants.

General study findings and limits: After transplant, early declines in HvG clones were associated with peak levels of circulating GvH clones. Some GvH clones appeared in ileal mucosa or blood before recipient bone marrow.

Assay used: immunoSEQ multiplex PCR; TCRdb lists only in-frame clones, some missing. The sample includes tens of thousands of clones, roughly nine tenths of them seen just once. To note about this clone: What it binds is not known.

V was pared by 2 bases and J by 1 base, with 1 base of the junction left unmatched. The CDR3 spans 15 residues. The germline gives CDR1 LNHNV, CDR2 YYDKDF (reference sequence). Sequences were derived from unstimulated CD8+ T cells sorted from spleen or lymph node cells, sampled before intestinal transplant. The receptor was derived from a human donor who received an intestinal transplant. The chain is built from TRBV15 and TRBJ2-2, with TRBD2 matching over 7 bases. The CDR3 is CATSRPSGNTGELFF. The CDR3 DNA follows: TGTGCCACCAGCAGACCTAGCGGGAACACCGGGGAGCTGTTTTTT.